The sequence of this T cell receptor beta chain was determined in a study of blood T cell repertoires in COVID-19. Overall study context: COVID-19 samples collected from the United States, Italy and Spain covered acute and convalescent phases. T cells, B-cell-depleted T cells, or PBMCs supplied cDNA or gDNA.

Seattle's enrolled individuals joined amid active infection and were then monitored longitudinally. V gave up 2 bases and J gave up 2 bases; unmatched junction bases: 2. In germline, CDR1 is SGDLS, CDR2 YYNGEE. The CDR3 loop spans 15 amino acids. As originally analysed: Estimates of nucleated cell counts were drawn from the amplification of reference gene primers. Clones were sequenced by immunoSEQ multiplex PCR, and TCRdb holds only the in-frame ones, with some missing. D and trimming were read from the DNA, whereas the V and J calls and clone size are those reported in that table. This sample has about 200,000 clones, with about 95% found just once.

The chain links TRBV9 to TRBJ2-2; 8 positions match TRBD2. The sample taken for sequencing was peripheral blood. The receptor's source is a man aged 25 to 40 with COVID-19, enrolled during active disease. In DNA form, the CDR3 reads TGTGCCAGCAGCGTCACTAGCGGCAACACCGGGGAGCTGTTTTTT. Translated, it gives CASSVTSGNTGELFF.